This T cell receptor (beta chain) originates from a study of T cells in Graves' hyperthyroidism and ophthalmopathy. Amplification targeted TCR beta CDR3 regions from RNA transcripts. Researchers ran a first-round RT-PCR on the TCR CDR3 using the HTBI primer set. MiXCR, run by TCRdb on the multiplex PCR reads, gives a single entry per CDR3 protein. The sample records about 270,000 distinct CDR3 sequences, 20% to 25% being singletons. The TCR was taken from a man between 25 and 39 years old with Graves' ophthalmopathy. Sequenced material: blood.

This CDR3 is CASSTEAGGKPQHF. The CDR3 DNA follows: TGTGCCAGCAGCACAGAGGCAGGGGGCAAGCCCCAGCATTTT. This sequence joins TRBV11-1 and TRBJ1-5; 8 bases line up with TRBD1. The V and J ends lost 5 bases and 8 bases, in that order; junction bases with no gene match: 8. CDR1 is SGHAT and CDR2 is FQDESV in the germline V gene (reference sequence). CDR3 length: 14 residues.